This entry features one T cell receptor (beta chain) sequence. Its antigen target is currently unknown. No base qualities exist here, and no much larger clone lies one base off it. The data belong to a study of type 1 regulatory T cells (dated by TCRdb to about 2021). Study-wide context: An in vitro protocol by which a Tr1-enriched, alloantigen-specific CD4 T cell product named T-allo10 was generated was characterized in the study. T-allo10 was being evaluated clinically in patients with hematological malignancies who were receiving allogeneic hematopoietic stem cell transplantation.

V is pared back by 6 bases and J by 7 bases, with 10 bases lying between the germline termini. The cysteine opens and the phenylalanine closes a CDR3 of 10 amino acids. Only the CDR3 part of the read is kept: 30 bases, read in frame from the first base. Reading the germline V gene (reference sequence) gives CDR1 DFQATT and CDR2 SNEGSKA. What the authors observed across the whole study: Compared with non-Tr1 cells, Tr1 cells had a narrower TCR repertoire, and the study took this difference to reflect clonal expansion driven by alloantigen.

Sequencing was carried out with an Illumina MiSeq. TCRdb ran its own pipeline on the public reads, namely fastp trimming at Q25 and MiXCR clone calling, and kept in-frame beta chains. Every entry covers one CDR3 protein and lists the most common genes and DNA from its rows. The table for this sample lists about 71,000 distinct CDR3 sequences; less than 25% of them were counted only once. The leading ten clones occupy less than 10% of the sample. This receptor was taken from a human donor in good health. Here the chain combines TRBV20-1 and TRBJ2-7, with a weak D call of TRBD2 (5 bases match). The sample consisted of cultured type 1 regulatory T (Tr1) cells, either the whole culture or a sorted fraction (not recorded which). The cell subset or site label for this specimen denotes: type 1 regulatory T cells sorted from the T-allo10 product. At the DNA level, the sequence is TGCAGTGCGGCAGAGCGGGAGCAGTACTTC. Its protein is CSAAEREQYF.